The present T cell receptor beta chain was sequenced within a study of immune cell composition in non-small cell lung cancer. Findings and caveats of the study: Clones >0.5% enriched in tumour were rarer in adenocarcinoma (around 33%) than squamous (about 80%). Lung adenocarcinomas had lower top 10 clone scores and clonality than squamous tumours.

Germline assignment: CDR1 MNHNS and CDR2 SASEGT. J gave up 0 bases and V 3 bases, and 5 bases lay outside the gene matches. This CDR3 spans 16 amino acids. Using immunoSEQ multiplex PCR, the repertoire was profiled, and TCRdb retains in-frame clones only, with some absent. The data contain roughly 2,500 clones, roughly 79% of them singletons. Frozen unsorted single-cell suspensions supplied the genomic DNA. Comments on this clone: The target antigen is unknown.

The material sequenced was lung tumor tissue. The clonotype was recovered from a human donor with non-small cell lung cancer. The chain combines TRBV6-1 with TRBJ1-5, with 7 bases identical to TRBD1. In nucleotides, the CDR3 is TGTGCCAGCAGTGATGGGGGGACAGTTAGCAATCAGCCCCAGCATTTT. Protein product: CASSDGGTVSNQPQHF.